This T cell receptor beta chain was captured by sequencing in a study of T cells in Graves' hyperthyroidism and ophthalmopathy. This clonotype appeared many times. Antigen unknown. Study outcomes and limitations: Model output signaled ophthalmopathy a median 6.5 months ahead of onset.

Per germline, CDR1 MNHNS and CDR2 SASEGT. The CDR3 extends over 14 amino acids. The ends lost 7 bases at V and 6 bases at J; junction bases unmatched: 7. The investigators amplified TCR beta CDR3 regions from RNA transcripts. HTBI primers were used for first-round RT-PCR of the TCR CDR3. TCRdb reprocessed the multiplex PCR reads via MiXCR and lists one record per CDR3 protein. The sample lists about 560,000 distinct CDR3 sequences, approximately 16% seen once, with around a sixth in the top ten. Sequencing was done on a sample of blood. The TCR comes from a woman aged 18-29 years with Graves' hyperthyroidism. The chain is built from TRBV6-1 and TRBJ2-3; 10 bases match TRBD1. The CDR3 nucleotides read TGTGCCAGCAAGCCGGGACAGGGGCCCGATACGCAGTATTTT. It is translated as CASKPGQGPDTQYF.